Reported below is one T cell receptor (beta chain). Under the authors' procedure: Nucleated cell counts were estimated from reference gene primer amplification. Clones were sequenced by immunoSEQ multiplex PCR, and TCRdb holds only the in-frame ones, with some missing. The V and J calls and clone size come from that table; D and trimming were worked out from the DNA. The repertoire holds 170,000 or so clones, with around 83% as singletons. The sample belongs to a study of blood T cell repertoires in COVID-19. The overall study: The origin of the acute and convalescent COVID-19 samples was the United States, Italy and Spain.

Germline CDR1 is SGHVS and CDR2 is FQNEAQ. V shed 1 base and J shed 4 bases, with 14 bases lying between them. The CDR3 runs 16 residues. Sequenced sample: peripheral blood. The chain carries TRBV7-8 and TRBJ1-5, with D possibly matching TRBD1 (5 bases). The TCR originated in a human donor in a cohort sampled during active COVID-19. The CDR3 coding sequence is TGTGCCAGCAGCTTAGAGACTCTCCGACAGAATCAGCCCCAGCATTTT. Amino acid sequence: CASSLETLRQNQPQHF. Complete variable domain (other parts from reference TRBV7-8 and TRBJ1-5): GAGVSQSPRYKVAKRGQDVALRCDPISGHVSLFWYQQALGQGPEFLTYFQNEAQLDKSGLPSDRFFAERPEGSVSTLKIQRTQQEDSAVYLCASSLETLRQNQPQHFGDGTRLSIL.